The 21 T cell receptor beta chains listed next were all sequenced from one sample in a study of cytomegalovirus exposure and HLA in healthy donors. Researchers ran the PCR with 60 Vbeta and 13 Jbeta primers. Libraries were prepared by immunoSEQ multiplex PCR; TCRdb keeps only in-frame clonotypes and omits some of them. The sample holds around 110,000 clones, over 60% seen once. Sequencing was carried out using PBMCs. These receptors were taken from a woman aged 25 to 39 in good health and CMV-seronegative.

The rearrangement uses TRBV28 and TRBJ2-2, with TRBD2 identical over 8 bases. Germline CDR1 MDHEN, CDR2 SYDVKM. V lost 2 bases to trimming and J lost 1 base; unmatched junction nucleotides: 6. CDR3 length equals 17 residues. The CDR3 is CASSLPTSGLNTGELFF. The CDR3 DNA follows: TGTGCCAGCAGTTTACCTACTAGCGGACTGAACACCGGGGAGCTGTTTTTT.

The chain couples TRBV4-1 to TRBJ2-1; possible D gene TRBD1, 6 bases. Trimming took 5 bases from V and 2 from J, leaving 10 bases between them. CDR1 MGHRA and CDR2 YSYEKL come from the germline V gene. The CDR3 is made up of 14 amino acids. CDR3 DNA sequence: TGCGCCAGCAGCATTCGGACAGCCTACAATGAGCAGTTCTTC. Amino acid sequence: CASSIRTAYNEQFF.

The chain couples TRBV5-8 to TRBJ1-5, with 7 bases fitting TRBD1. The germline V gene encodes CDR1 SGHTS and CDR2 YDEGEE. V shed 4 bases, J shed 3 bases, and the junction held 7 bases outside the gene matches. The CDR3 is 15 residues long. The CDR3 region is CASSEGQLNNQPQHF. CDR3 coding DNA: TGTGCCAGCAGCGAGGGACAGCTCAACAATCAGCCCCAGCATTTT.

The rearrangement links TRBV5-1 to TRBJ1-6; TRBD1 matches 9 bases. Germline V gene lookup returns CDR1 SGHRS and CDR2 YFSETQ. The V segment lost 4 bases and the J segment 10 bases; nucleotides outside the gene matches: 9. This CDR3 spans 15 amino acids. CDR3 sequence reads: CASSLDRGPLSPLHF. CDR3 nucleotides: TGCGCCAGCAGCCTGGACAGGGGACCCCTCTCACCCCTCCACTTT.

CDR3 protein: CASSYSPAYEQYF. Written as DNA, the CDR3 is TGTGCCAGCAGTTACTCGCCGGCCTACGAGCAGTACTTC. The chain combines TRBV6-5 with TRBJ2-7, with D unresolved. V was pared by 0 bases and J by 2 bases, with 5 bases between. Germline V CDR1 and CDR2: MNHEY, SVGAGI. This CDR3 is built from 13 residues.

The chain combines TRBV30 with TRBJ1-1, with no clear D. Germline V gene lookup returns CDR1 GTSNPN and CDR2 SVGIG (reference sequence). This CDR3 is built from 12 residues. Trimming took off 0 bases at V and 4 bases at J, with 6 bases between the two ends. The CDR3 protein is CAWSVTGTEAFF. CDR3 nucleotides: TGTGCCTGGAGTGTAACCGGCACTGAAGCTTTCTTT.

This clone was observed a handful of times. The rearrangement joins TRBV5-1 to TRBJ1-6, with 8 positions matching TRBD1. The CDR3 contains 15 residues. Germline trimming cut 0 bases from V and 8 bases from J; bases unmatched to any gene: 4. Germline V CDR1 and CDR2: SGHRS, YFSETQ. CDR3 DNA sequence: TGCGCCAGCAGCTTGGGACAGGGGAGTTATTCACCCCTCCACTTT. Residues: CASSLGQGSYSPLHF.

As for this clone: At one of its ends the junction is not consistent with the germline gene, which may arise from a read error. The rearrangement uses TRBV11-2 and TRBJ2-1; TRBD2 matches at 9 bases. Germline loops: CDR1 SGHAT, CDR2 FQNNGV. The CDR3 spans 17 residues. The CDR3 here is CASSSGKEREVLNKQFF. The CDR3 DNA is TGTGCCAGCAGCTCGGGTAAGGAGCGGGAGGTTCTCAATAAGCAGTTCTTC.

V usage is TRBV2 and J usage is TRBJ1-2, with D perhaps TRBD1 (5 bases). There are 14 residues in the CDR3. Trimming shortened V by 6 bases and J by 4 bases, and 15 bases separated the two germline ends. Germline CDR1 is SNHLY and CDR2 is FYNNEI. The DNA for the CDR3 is TGTGCCAGCAGAGACGACAGTGGCGGCTATGGCTACACCTTC. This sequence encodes CASRDDSGGYGYTF. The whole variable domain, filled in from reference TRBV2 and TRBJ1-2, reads EPEVTQTPSHQVTQMGQEVILRCVPISNHLYFYWYRQILGQKVEFLVSFYNNEISEKSEIFDDQFSVERPDGSNFTLKIRSTKLEDSAMYFCASRDDSGGYGYTFGSGTRLTVV.

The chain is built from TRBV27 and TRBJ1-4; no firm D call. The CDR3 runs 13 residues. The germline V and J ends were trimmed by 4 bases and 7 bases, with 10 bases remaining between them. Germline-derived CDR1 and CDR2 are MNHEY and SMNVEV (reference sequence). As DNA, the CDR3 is TGTGCCAGCAGTTCCCACGGGTTTGAAAAACTGTTTTTT. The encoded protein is CASSSHGFEKLFF.

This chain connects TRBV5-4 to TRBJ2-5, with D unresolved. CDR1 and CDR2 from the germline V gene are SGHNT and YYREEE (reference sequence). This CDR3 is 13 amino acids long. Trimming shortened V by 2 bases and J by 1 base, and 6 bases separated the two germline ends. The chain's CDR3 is CASSLMAQETQYF. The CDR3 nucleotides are TGTGCCAGCAGCTTAATGGCCCAAGAGACCCAGTACTTC.

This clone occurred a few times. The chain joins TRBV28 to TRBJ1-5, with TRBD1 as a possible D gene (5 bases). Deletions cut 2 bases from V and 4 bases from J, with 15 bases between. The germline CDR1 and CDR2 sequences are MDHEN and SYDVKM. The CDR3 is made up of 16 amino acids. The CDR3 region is CASSLGAAISNQPQHF. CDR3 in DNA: TGTGCCAGCAGTTTAGGGGCGGCAATTTCAAATCAGCCCCAGCATTTT.

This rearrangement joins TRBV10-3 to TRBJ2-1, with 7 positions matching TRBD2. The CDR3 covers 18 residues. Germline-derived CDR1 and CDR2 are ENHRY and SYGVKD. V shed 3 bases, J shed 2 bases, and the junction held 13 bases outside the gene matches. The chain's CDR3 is CAISDPGAAGWAYNEQFF. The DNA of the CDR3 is TGTGCCATCAGTGACCCCGGAGCAGCGGGATGGGCCTACAATGAGCAGTTCTTC.

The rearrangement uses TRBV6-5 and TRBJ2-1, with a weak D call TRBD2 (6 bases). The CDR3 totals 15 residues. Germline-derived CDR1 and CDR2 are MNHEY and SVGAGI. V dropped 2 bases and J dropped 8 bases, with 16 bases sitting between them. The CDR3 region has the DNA TGTGCCAGCAGTTACGTCAGGACTACCGGGGATGAGCAGTTCTTC. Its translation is CASSYVRTTGDEQFF.

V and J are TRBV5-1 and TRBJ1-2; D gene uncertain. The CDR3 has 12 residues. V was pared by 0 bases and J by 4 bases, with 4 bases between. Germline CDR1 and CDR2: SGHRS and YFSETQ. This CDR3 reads CASSLAGYGYTF. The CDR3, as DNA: TGCGCCAGCAGCTTGGCAGGCTATGGCTACACCTTC.

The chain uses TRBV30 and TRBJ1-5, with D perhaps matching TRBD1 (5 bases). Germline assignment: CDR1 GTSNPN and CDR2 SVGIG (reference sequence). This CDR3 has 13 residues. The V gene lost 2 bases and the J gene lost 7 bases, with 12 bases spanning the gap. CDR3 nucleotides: TGTGCCTGGAGTCTACGGGGGGGACAGCCCCAGCATTTT. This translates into CAWSLRGGQPQHF.

The CDR3 loop is CASSGTSGYEQYF. CDR3 sequence (DNA): TGTGCCAGCAGTGGGACTAGCGGGTACGAGCAGTACTTC. The chain carries TRBV6-1 and TRBJ2-7; 11 positions match TRBD2. This CDR3 has 13 residues. V shed 4 bases, J shed 4 bases, and the junction held 0 bases outside the gene matches. Germline V gene data show CDR1 as MNHNS and CDR2 as SASEGT.

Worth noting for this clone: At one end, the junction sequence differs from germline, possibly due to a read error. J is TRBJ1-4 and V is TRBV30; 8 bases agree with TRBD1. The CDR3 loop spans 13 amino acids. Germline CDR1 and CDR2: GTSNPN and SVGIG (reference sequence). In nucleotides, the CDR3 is TGTGCCACACGCAGGGGGCAAGTAGAAAAACTGTCTTTT. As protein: CATRRGQVEKLSF.

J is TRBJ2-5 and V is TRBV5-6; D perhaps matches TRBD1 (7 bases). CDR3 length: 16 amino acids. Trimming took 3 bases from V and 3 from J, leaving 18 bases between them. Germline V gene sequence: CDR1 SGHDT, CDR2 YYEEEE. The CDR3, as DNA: TGTGCCAGCAGCTCAGAGACAGGGAGGTTGGAAGAGACCCAGTACTTC. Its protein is CASSSETGRLEETQYF.

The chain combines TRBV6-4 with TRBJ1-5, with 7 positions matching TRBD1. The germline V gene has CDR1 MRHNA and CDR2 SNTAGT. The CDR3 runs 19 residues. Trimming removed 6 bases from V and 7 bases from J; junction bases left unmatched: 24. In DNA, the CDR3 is TGTGCCAGCAGAGCTGACAGGGTGGGGAACATAGACGTAACCCAGCCCCAGCATTTT. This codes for CASRADRVGNIDVTQPQHF.

The CDR3 DNA sequence: TGTGCCAGCACCCTGGGACTAGCGGGACGAGAGACCCAGTACTTC. As protein: CASTLGLAGRETQYF. The V gene is TRBV11-2, the J gene TRBJ2-5; 13 bases agree with TRBD2. With V trimmed by 7 bases and J by 4 bases, 6 bases remained unmatched. The CDR3 length is 15 residues. The germline CDR1 and CDR2 sequences are SGHAT and FQNNGV.